The 6 T cell receptor beta chains listed next were all sequenced from one sample in a study of PD-L1 blockade in urothelial cancer. Produced via immunoSEQ multiplex PCR; TCRdb's table is partial and in-frame only. The sample holds about 71,000 clones; 70% to 90% are singletons and the top ten take 3.4%. This material consisted of PBMCs, taken around atezolizumab (anti-PD-L1) treatment. The receptors originated from a man between 60 and 70 years old with urothelial cancer.

The V and J genes are TRBV6-5 and TRBJ2-1; 12 bases are shared with TRBD2. Germline V CDR1 and CDR2: MNHEY, SVGAGI. This CDR3 has 16 residues. V shed 2 bases and J 11 bases; nucleotides not matched to a gene: 10. CDR3 DNA sequence: TGTGCCAGCAGTTACCCAACGACTAGCGGGAGTTGGAAGCAGTTCTTC. This encodes CASSYPTTSGSWKQFF.

The rearrangement links TRBV20-1 to TRBJ1-3; D call uncertain. CDR1 DFQATT and CDR2 SNEGSKA come from the germline V gene (reference sequence). V was trimmed by 5 bases and J by 3 bases, leaving 5 bases between them. The CDR3 has 11 residues. The CDR3 sequence: CSAFYGNTIYF. The CDR3 DNA follows: TGCAGTGCTTTCTATGGAAACACCATATATTTT.

The chain combines TRBV6-5 with TRBJ1-2, with no clear D. This CDR3 has 14 residues. Trimming shortened V by 4 bases and J by 6 bases, and 15 bases separated the two germline ends. Germline CDR1 reads MNHEY; CDR2 reads SVGAGI. The CDR3 coding sequence is TGTGCCAGCAGTTCCCCCGGCCCGGGGAATGGCTACACCTTC. Its translation is CASSSPGPGNGYTF.

This chain joins TRBV19 and TRBJ2-7; 9 bases map to TRBD1. The CDR3 totals 14 residues. V was pared by 5 bases and J by 6 bases, with 8 bases of the junction left unmatched. Germline V lookup: CDR1 LNHDA, CDR2 SQIVND (reference sequence). CDR3 nucleotides: TGTGCCAGTAGTTCCGGGACAGGGCTTTTCGAGCAGTACTTC. This translates into CASSSGTGLFEQYF.

The gene calls are TRBV12-5 and TRBJ2-6; 10 nucleotides match TRBD1. Germline V gene lookup returns CDR1 LGHNT and CDR2 FRNRAP. J lost 9 bases, V lost 5 bases, and 10 bases had no gene match. The CDR3 covers 16 residues. The CDR3 loop reads CASGPGQGLSGNVLTF. For the CDR3, the DNA is TGTGCTAGTGGTCCGGGACAGGGGTTAAGCGGCAACGTCCTGACTTTC.

The chain is built from TRBV7-5 and TRBJ1-1. TRBV7-5 is a pseudogene. This CDR3 spans 14 amino acids. The CDR3 DNA sequence: TGTGTCAGAAGCGCGGGACCGACGAACACTGAAGCTTTCTTT. Residues: CVRSAGPTNTEAFF.